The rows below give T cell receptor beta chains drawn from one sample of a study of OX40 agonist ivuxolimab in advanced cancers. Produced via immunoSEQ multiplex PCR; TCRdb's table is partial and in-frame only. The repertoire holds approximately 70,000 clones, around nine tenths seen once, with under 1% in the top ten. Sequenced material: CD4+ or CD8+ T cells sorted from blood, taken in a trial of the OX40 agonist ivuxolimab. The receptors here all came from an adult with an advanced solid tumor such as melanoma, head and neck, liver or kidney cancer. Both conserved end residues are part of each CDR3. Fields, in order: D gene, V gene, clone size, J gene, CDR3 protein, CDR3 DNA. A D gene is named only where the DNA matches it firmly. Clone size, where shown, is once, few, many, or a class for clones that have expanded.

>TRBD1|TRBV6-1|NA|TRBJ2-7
CASSEAGRGQGYEQYF
TGTGCCAGCAGTGAAGCTGGAAGGGGACAGGGCTACGAGCAGTACTTC
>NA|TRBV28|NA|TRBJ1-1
CASSLSRGAFF
TGTGCCAGCAGTTTATCTAGGGGAGCTTTCTTT
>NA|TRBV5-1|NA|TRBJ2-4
CASSFDGNKNIQYF
TGCGCCAGCAGCTTTGACGGAAACAAAAACATTCAGTACTTC
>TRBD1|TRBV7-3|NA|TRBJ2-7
CASSSGQEGEQYF
TGTGCCAGCAGCTCGGGACAGGAGGGCGAGCAGTACTTC
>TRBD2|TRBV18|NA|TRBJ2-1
CASSRTSGSYNEQFF
TGTGCCAGCTCAAGGACTAGCGGTTCCTACAATGAGCAGTTCTTC
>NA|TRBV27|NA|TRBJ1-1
CASSLTSRTEAFF
TGTGCCAGCAGCCTAACCTCCCGCACTGAAGCTTTCTTT
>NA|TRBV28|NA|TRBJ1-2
CASSFSGAIGYGYTF
TGTGCCAGCAGTTTTTCTGGTGCTATCGGGTATGGCTACACCTTC
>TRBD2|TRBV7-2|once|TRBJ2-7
CASSLRTSGSNEQYF
TGTGCCAGCAGCTTACGGACTAGCGGGAGTAACGAGCAGTACTTC
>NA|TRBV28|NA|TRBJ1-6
CASSTDSGISSYNSPLHF
TGTGCCAGCAGTACTGACAGCGGGATAAGCTCCTATAATTCACCCCTCCACTTT
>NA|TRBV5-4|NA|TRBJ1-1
CASSLLERFGGPPGNTEAFF
TGTGCCAGCAGCTTGTTAGAGAGGTTTGGGGGGCCGCCGGGGAACACTGAAGCTTTCTTT
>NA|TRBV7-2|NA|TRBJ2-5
CASSLKAISLGETQYF
TGTGCCAGCAGCTTAAAAGCCATTTCACTGGGAGAGACCCAGTACTTC
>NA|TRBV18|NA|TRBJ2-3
CASSPPSKSDTQYF
TGTGCCAGCTCACCACCGTCAAAGTCAGATACGCAGTATTTT
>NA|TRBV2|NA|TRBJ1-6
CASSLPRSPLHF
TGTGCCAGCAGTCTTCCCCGATCACCCCTCCACTTT
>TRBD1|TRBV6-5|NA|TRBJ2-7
CASTTGGVPYEQYF
TGTGCCAGCACCACAGGGGGCGTCCCCTACGAGCAGTACTTC
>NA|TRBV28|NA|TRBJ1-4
CASSQTTGGVREKLFF
TGTGCCAGCAGCCAAACCACGGGAGGGGTTCGTGAAAAACTGTTTTTT
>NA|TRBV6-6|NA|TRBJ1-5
CASSYSRVGGNQPQHF
TGTGCCAGCAGTTACTCGAGGGTAGGCGGCAATCAGCCCCAGCATTTT
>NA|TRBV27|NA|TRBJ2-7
CASSPGNSLAYEQYF
TGTGCCAGCAGTCCCGGTAATAGCTTAGCCTACGAGCAGTACTTC
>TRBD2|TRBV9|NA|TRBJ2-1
CASSAGLAGYNEQFF
TGTGCCAGCAGCGCGGGACTAGCGGGCTACAATGAGCAGTTCTTC
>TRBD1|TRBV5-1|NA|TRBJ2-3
CASSLGTGGASDTQYF
TGCGCCAGCAGCTTGGGGACAGGGGGCGCGTCAGATACGCAGTATTTT
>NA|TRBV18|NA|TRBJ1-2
CASSPVETRYYGYTF
TGTGCCAGCTCACCCGTTGAGACCCGTTACTATGGCTACACCTTC
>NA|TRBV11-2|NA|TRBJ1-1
CASSLLVVNTEAFF
TGTGCCAGCAGCTTATTGGTGGTGAACACTGAAGCTTTCTTT
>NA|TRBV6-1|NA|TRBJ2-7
CASKVGRSYEQYF
TGTGCCAGCAAGGTTGGCAGATCCTACGAGCAGTACTTC
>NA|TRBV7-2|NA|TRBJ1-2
CASSLTYINYGYTF
TGTGCCAGCAGCCTAACGTACATAAACTATGGCTACACCTTC
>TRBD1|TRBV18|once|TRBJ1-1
CASSRDRGNTEAFF
TGTGCCAGCTCACGGGACAGGGGGAACACTGAAGCTTTCTTT
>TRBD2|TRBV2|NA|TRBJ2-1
CASTVVGGASDEQFF
TGTGCCAGCACCGTAGTCGGGGGGGCCTCCGATGAGCAGTTCTTC
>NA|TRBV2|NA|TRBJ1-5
CASSDTGGRQPQHF
TGTGCCAGCAGTGACACAGGTGGACGGCAGCCCCAGCATTTT
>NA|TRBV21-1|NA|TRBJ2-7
CASSKSGNLNRVYEQYF
TGTGCCAGCAGCAAATCCGGCAACCTGAATAGGGTATACGAGCAGTACTTC
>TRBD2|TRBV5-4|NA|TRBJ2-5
CASTPGGAGETQYF
TGTGCCAGCACTCCCGGGGGGGCAGGAGAGACCCAGTACTTC
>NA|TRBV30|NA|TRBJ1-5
CAWSVSNQPQHF
TGTGCCTGGAGTGTTTCGAATCAGCCCCAGCATTTT
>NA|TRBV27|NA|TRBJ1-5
CASSFVDQPQHF
TGTGCCAGCAGTTTTGTGGATCAGCCCCAGCATTTT
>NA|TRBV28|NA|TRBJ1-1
CASSLAGDVNTEAFF
TGTGCCAGCAGTTTAGCAGGGGATGTGAACACTGAAGCTTTCTTT
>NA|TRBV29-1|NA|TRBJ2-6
CSVGVAAGANVLTF
TGCAGCGTCGGAGTCGCGGCCGGGGCCAACGTCCTGACTTTC
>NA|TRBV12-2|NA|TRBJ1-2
CASRPEDGTGSHYGYTF
TGTGCAAGTCGCCCCGAGGATGGGACAGGGAGTCACTATGGCTACACCTTC
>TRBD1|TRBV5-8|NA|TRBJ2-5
CASSFITGGETQYF
TGTGCCAGCAGCTTTATAACAGGGGGAGAGACCCAGTACTTC
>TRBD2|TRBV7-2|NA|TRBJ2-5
CASSRGTWLAGGETQYF
TGTGCCAGCAGCCGCGGCACCTGGCTAGCGGGAGGAGAGACCCAGTACTTC
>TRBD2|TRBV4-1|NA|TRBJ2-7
CASSQDSQPSGKGEQYF
TGCGCCAGCAGCCAAGATAGTCAGCCTAGCGGGAAGGGCGAGCAGTACTTC
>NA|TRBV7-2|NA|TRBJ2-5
CASSSPGMGGLRETQYF
TGTGCCAGCAGTTCTCCCGGGATGGGGGGGCTTAGAGAGACCCAGTACTTC
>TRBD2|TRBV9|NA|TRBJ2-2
CASSLRPGTSGFNTGELFF
TGTGCCAGCAGCCTACGACCCGGGACTAGCGGGTTTAACACCGGGGAGCTGTTTTTT
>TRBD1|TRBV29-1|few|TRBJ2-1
CSVGTGGQGNEQFF
TGCAGCGTTGGGACAGGGGGTCAGGGCAATGAGCAGTTCTTC
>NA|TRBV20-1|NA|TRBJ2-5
CSASPAETQYF
TGCAGTGCTAGTCCCGCAGAGACCCAGTACTTC
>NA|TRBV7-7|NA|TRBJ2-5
CASSGNQETQYF
TGTGCCAGCAGCGGCAACCAAGAGACCCAGTACTTC
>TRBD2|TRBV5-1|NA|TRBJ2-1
CASSLRASGVYNEQFF
TGCGCCAGCAGCTTGAGGGCTAGCGGGGTCTACAATGAGCAGTTCTTC